This record looks at one TCR beta chain sequence and its context. Germline V gives CDR1 KGHSH, CDR2 LQKENI. This CDR3 has 16 residues. V was clipped by 3 bases and J by 0 bases, with 9 bases between them. The entry originates in a study of blood T cell repertoires in COVID-19. Study context: Sample material is recorded as cDNA or gDNA derived from T cells, B-cell-depleted T cells, or PBMCs.

Patients at the Seattle site were enrolled during active infection and followed longitudinally. Using immunoSEQ multiplex PCR, the repertoire was profiled, and TCRdb retains in-frame clones only, with some absent. The sample consists of about 270,000 clones, roughly nine tenths of them appearing once. The TCR originated in a woman aged 25 to 39 with COVID-19, enrolled during active disease. The material sequenced was peripheral blood. The V and J genes are TRBV18 and TRBJ1-6; D is uncertain. This CDR3 is CASSPTRSSYNSPLHF. The CDR3 DNA follows: TGTGCCAGCTCACCGACCCGGAGCTCCTATAATTCACCCCTCCACTTT.